The rows below give T cell receptor beta chains drawn from one sample of a study of Graves' ophthalmopathy and Graves' hyperthyroidism. From the multiplex PCR reads, TCRdb called clonotypes with MiXCR, one entry per CDR3 protein. The repertoire consists of some 380,000 distinct CDR3 sequences, with 15% occurring once and the leading ten covering 7%. The sequencing sample was made of peripheral blood. These receptors all stem from a woman younger than 35 with stable Graves' hyperthyroidism. Both conserved end residues are part of each CDR3. The D gene is left open where the match is weak. A clone size is listed for some rows: how often the clone was seen (once, few, many), or a class if it is expanded.

v_call: TRBV20-1
d_call: -
j_call: TRBJ2-5
clone_size: many
cdr3_aa: CSARPIAAETQYF
cdr3_nt: TGCAGTGCTAGACCGATAGCAGCAGAGACCCAGTACTTC

v_call: TRBV9
d_call: -
j_call: TRBJ1-1
clone_size: many
cdr3_aa: CASSRFRGTGHTEAFF
cdr3_nt: TGTGCCAGCAGCCGTTTTCGAGGCACTGGGCACACTGAAGCTTTCTTT

v_call: TRBV11-2
d_call: TRBD2
j_call: TRBJ2-5
clone_size: many
cdr3_aa: CASSSGLAGETQYF
cdr3_nt: TGTGCCAGCAGCTCGGGACTAGCAGGGGAGACCCAGTACTTC

v_call: TRBV7-2
d_call: -
j_call: TRBJ2-7
clone_size: -
cdr3_aa: CASSPGVLTYEQYF
cdr3_nt: TGTGCCAGCAGCCCCGGGGTACTCACCTACGAGCAGTACTTC

v_call: TRBV12-3/TRBV12-4
d_call: -
j_call: TRBJ2-3
clone_size: many
cdr3_aa: CASRPSRGVSTDTQYF
cdr3_nt: TGTGCCAGCAGACCCTCCAGGGGGGTCAGCACAGATACGCAGTATTTT

v_call: TRBV28
d_call: -
j_call: TRBJ1-2
clone_size: -
cdr3_aa: CASIPRGRYGYTF
cdr3_nt: TGTGCCAGCATCCCGCGGGGTAGATATGGCTACACCTTC

v_call: TRBV19
d_call: TRBD2
j_call: TRBJ2-5
clone_size: many
cdr3_aa: CASMRTSGGLETQYF
cdr3_nt: TGTGCCAGTATGAGGACTAGCGGGGGGTTAGAGACCCAGTACTTC

v_call: TRBV7-2
d_call: -
j_call: TRBJ1-2
clone_size: -
cdr3_aa: CASSLVGGSKGYTF
cdr3_nt: TGTGCCAGCAGCTTAGTCGGGGGGTCGAAAGGCTACACCTTC

v_call: TRBV7-9
d_call: -
j_call: TRBJ2-5
clone_size: many
cdr3_aa: CASSLAGGKGQETQYF
cdr3_nt: TGTGCCAGCAGCTTAGCGGGGGGAAAGGGCCAAGAGACCCAGTACTTC

v_call: TRBV7-9
d_call: TRBD1
j_call: TRBJ1-1
clone_size: -
cdr3_aa: CASSRQGAGTEAFF
cdr3_nt: TGTGCCAGCAGCCGACAGGGGGCCGGGACTGAAGCTTTCTTT

v_call: TRBV4-2
d_call: TRBD2
j_call: TRBJ2-3
clone_size: -
cdr3_aa: CASSRLAGGGDTQYF
cdr3_nt: TGTGCCAGCAGCCGACTAGCGGGGGGGGGCGATACGCAGTATTTT

v_call: TRBV2
d_call: TRBD1
j_call: TRBJ2-5
clone_size: many
cdr3_aa: CASSPGQGKETQYF
cdr3_nt: TGTGCCAGCAGTCCGGGACAGGGGAAAGAGACCCAGTACTTC

v_call: TRBV15
d_call: -
j_call: TRBJ1-2
clone_size: -
cdr3_aa: CATSRDFGSYGYTF
cdr3_nt: TGTGCCACCAGCAGAGATTTCGGTTCCTATGGCTACACCTTC

v_call: TRBV7-2
d_call: -
j_call: TRBJ2-7
clone_size: few
cdr3_aa: CASSLGDSRHEQYF
cdr3_nt: TGTGCCAGCAGCTTAGGAGACAGCCGCCACGAGCAGTACTTC

v_call: TRBV27
d_call: TRBD1
j_call: TRBJ2-5
clone_size: -
cdr3_aa: CASSWTGQETQYF
cdr3_nt: TGTGCCAGCAGTTGGACAGGGCAAGAGACCCAGTACTTC

v_call: TRBV4-2
d_call: -
j_call: TRBJ2-5
clone_size: -
cdr3_aa: CASSPRRGVVVTQDF
cdr3_nt: TGTGCCAGCAGCCCTCGGAGGGGGGTGGTAGTGACCCAGGACTTC

v_call: TRBV12-3/TRBV12-4
d_call: -
j_call: TRBJ1-5
clone_size: many
cdr3_aa: CASSLGLGMDNQPQHF
cdr3_nt: TGTGCCAGCAGTTTAGGATTGGGAATGGACAATCAGCCCCAGCATTTT

v_call: TRBV6-5
d_call: -
j_call: TRBJ1-1
clone_size: -
cdr3_aa: CASSTRQENTEAFF
cdr3_nt: TGTGCCAGCAGTACGCGACAGGAGAACACTGAAGCTTTCTTT

v_call: TRBV29-1
d_call: -
j_call: TRBJ1-2
clone_size: many
cdr3_aa: CSVDRGGYTF
cdr3_nt: TGCAGCGTTGACAGGGGAGGCTACACCTTC

v_call: TRBV27
d_call: -
j_call: TRBJ2-5
clone_size: many
cdr3_aa: CASGLGRGYQETQYF
cdr3_nt: TGTGCCAGCGGGCTGGGACGGGGGTACCAAGAGACCCAGTACTTC

v_call: TRBV11-3
d_call: TRBD1
j_call: TRBJ1-2
clone_size: many
cdr3_aa: CASSPGQASYGYTF
cdr3_nt: TGTGCCAGCAGCCCTGGACAGGCGTCCTATGGCTACACCTTC

v_call: TRBV27
d_call: TRBD1
j_call: TRBJ2-2
clone_size: many
cdr3_aa: CASSFRPWTGVAGELFF
cdr3_nt: TGTGCCAGCAGCTTTAGACCTTGGACAGGAGTGGCCGGGGAGCTGTTTTTT

v_call: TRBV12-3/TRBV12-4
d_call: -
j_call: TRBJ1-6
clone_size: -
cdr3_aa: CASSGDLVEDRLPAPLHF
cdr3_nt: TGTGCCAGCAGTGGGGACCTTGTTGAGGACCGGCTCCCCGCGCCCCTCCACTTT

v_call: TRBV27
d_call: TRBD2
j_call: TRBJ2-7
clone_size: many
cdr3_aa: CASSLTSGRYEQYF
cdr3_nt: TGTGCCAGCAGTTTGACTAGCGGGCGCTACGAGCAGTACTTC

v_call: TRBV7-2
d_call: -
j_call: TRBJ2-3
clone_size: -
cdr3_aa: CASSLGSTDTQYF
cdr3_nt: TGTGCCAGCAGCTTGGGGTCCACAGATACGCAGTATTTT

v_call: TRBV7-9
d_call: -
j_call: TRBJ1-5
clone_size: many
cdr3_aa: CASSLSGDIRPQHF
cdr3_nt: TGTGCCAGCAGCTTATCGGGTGACATCAGGCCCCAGCATTTT

v_call: TRBV5-1
d_call: -
j_call: TRBJ1-1
clone_size: many
cdr3_aa: CASSPTKGLNTEAFF
cdr3_nt: TGCGCCAGCAGCCCCACGAAAGGGTTGAACACTGAAGCTTTCTTT

v_call: TRBV12-3/TRBV12-4
d_call: -
j_call: TRBJ1-1
clone_size: many
cdr3_aa: CASSQTGWEAFF
cdr3_nt: TGTGCCAGCAGCCAAACAGGATGGGAAGCTTTCTTT

v_call: TRBV5-8
d_call: -
j_call: TRBJ1-1
clone_size: few
cdr3_aa: CASSSRTENAEAFF
cdr3_nt: TGTGCCAGCAGCTCACGGACAGAGAACGCTGAAGCTTTCTTT

v_call: TRBV15
d_call: -
j_call: TRBJ1-1
clone_size: many
cdr3_aa: CATSRDPRGNTEAFF
cdr3_nt: TGTGCCACCAGCAGAGATCCCCGGGGGAACACTGAAGCTTTCTTT

v_call: TRBV11-1
d_call: -
j_call: TRBJ1-1
clone_size: many
cdr3_aa: CASRTLLGQTNTEAFF
cdr3_nt: TGTGCCAGCAGGACCCTGCTGGGACAAACGAACACTGAAGCTTTCTTT

v_call: TRBV6-1
d_call: TRBD2
j_call: TRBJ2-2
clone_size: many
cdr3_aa: CASSRGGVTGELFF
cdr3_nt: TGTGCCAGCAGCCGGGGAGGGGTTACCGGGGAGCTGTTTTTT

v_call: TRBV12-5
d_call: TRBD2
j_call: TRBJ2-2
clone_size: many
cdr3_aa: CASGLGGGKPGELFF
cdr3_nt: TGTGCTAGTGGTTTGGGGGGAGGGAAGCCTGGGGAGCTGTTTTTT

v_call: TRBV29-1
d_call: -
j_call: TRBJ1-1
clone_size: many
cdr3_aa: CSVAPGMNTEAFF
cdr3_nt: TGCAGCGTGGCCCCAGGGATGAACACTGAAGCTTTCTTT

v_call: TRBV12-3/TRBV12-4
d_call: -
j_call: TRBJ1-1
clone_size: -
cdr3_aa: CASSLAQGINTEAFF
cdr3_nt: TGTGCCAGCAGTTTGGCCCAGGGGATCAACACTGAAGCTTTCTTT

v_call: TRBV18
d_call: TRBD1
j_call: TRBJ1-6
clone_size: many
cdr3_aa: CASSPTGQGKSPLHF
cdr3_nt: TGTGCCAGCTCACCCACCGGACAGGGAAAGTCACCCCTCCACTTT

v_call: TRBV19
d_call: -
j_call: TRBJ1-6
clone_size: many
cdr3_aa: CASSPRDGGPYNSPLHF
cdr3_nt: TGTGCCAGTAGTCCTCGGGACGGAGGCCCTTATAATTCACCCCTCCACTTT

v_call: TRBV19
d_call: -
j_call: TRBJ1-6
clone_size: many
cdr3_aa: CASSDGSYNSPLHF
cdr3_nt: TGTGCCAGTAGTGATGGCTCCTATAATTCACCCCTCCACTTT

v_call: TRBV27
d_call: TRBD1
j_call: TRBJ1-2
clone_size: many
cdr3_aa: CASRETGRNYGYTF
cdr3_nt: TGTGCCAGCAGGGAGACAGGGCGTAACTATGGCTACACCTTC

v_call: TRBV4-1
d_call: -
j_call: TRBJ1-1
clone_size: few
cdr3_aa: CASSRPQGSRGAEAFF
cdr3_nt: TGCGCCAGCAGCCGGCCACAGGGCAGCCGAGGGGCTGAAGCTTTCTTT

v_call: TRBV20-1
d_call: -
j_call: TRBJ2-5
clone_size: many
cdr3_aa: CSAKTRVVETQYF
cdr3_nt: TGCAGTGCTAAGACTAGGGTTGTGGAGACCCAGTACTTC

v_call: TRBV14
d_call: TRBD1
j_call: TRBJ2-2
clone_size: -
cdr3_aa: CASSQGTGALNTGELFF
cdr3_nt: TGTGCCAGCAGCCAAGGCACAGGGGCCCTGAACACCGGGGAGCTGTTTTTT

v_call: TRBV11-2
d_call: -
j_call: TRBJ2-1
clone_size: -
cdr3_aa: CASSPLRGGLNEQFF
cdr3_nt: TGTGCCAGCAGCCCCCTTAGGGGTGGGCTGAATGAGCAGTTCTTC

v_call: TRBV7-2
d_call: -
j_call: TRBJ2-7
clone_size: many
cdr3_aa: CASSPDWGRYEQYF
cdr3_nt: TGTGCCAGCAGCCCCGACTGGGGGAGGTACGAGCAGTACTTC

v_call: TRBV3-1
d_call: -
j_call: TRBJ2-5
clone_size: few
cdr3_aa: CASSQPESTGSETQYF
cdr3_nt: TGTGCCAGCAGCCAACCCGAATCGACAGGTTCAGAGACCCAGTACTTC

v_call: TRBV5-1
d_call: TRBD1
j_call: TRBJ1-2
clone_size: many
cdr3_aa: CASSSKDRGGGYTF
cdr3_nt: TGCGCCAGCAGCTCCAAGGACAGGGGCGGGGGCTACACCTTC

v_call: TRBV5-1
d_call: TRBD1
j_call: TRBJ1-1
clone_size: -
cdr3_aa: CASSLADRAFTEAFF
cdr3_nt: TGCGCCAGCAGCTTGGCCGACAGGGCTTTCACTGAAGCTTTCTTT

v_call: TRBV19
d_call: -
j_call: TRBJ1-1
clone_size: many
cdr3_aa: CASVGLNTEAFF
cdr3_nt: TGTGCCAGTGTAGGACTGAACACTGAAGCTTTCTTT

v_call: TRBV15
d_call: TRBD1
j_call: TRBJ2-7
clone_size: -
cdr3_aa: CATSREGQASYEQYF
cdr3_nt: TGTGCCACCAGCAGAGAGGGACAGGCCTCCTACGAGCAGTACTTC

v_call: TRBV2
d_call: -
j_call: TRBJ1-1
clone_size: many
cdr3_aa: CASSDYRGARTEAFF
cdr3_nt: TGTGCCAGCAGTGACTATCGGGGGGCGCGTACTGAAGCTTTCTTT

v_call: TRBV18
d_call: -
j_call: TRBJ1-6
clone_size: -
cdr3_aa: CASSPYTLKVHSPLHF
cdr3_nt: TGTGCCAGCTCACCATACACCCTAAAGGTGCATTCACCCCTCCACTTT

v_call: TRBV6-2/TRBV6-3
d_call: TRBD2
j_call: TRBJ2-5
clone_size: many
cdr3_aa: CASSRDYGETQYF
cdr3_nt: TGTGCCAGCAGTCGGGACTATGGAGAGACCCAGTACTTC

v_call: TRBV24-1
d_call: TRBD1
j_call: TRBJ1-5
clone_size: many
cdr3_aa: CATRDRGLDQPQHF
cdr3_nt: TGTGCCACCCGGGACAGGGGGCTTGATCAGCCCCAGCATTTT

v_call: TRBV2
d_call: TRBD1
j_call: TRBJ2-7
clone_size: many
cdr3_aa: CASSEEGTGEQYF
cdr3_nt: TGTGCCAGCAGCGAAGAAGGGACAGGCGAGCAGTACTTC

v_call: TRBV6-2/TRBV6-3
d_call: TRBD2
j_call: TRBJ2-7
clone_size: many
cdr3_aa: CASTSSGGYEQYF
cdr3_nt: TGTGCCAGCACCTCGAGCGGGGGTTACGAGCAGTACTTC